This entry lists 18 T cell receptor beta chains sequenced from one sample in a study of cytomegalovirus exposure and HLA in healthy donors. Assay: immunoSEQ multiplex PCR; the TCRdb copy retains only in-frame clones and omits some. The profile covers about 250,000 clones, with roughly 87% appearing a single time and approximately 12% taken by the ten largest. Material for sequencing was PBMCs. The receptors derive from a man younger than 35 in good health and CMV-seropositive.

A single count supports this clone. The chain uses TRBV6-5 and TRBJ1-1; the D gene is possibly TRBD1 (5 bases). The CDR3 extends over 15 amino acids. CDR1 and CDR2 (germline): MNHEY, SVGAGI. Trimming left V 2 bases short and J 5 bases short, with 15 bases between. CDR3 in amino acids: CASSYHRGRGTEAFF. The CDR3 region has the DNA TGTGCCAGCAGTTACCACCGGGGCCGAGGAACTGAAGCTTTCTTT.

The chain joins TRBV5-1 to TRBJ2-1; no reliable D call. The V gene's germline CDR1 is SGHRS and CDR2 YFSETQ. This CDR3 has 16 residues. Trimming took off 0 bases at V and 4 bases at J, with 14 bases between the two ends. CDR3 amino acids: CASSLAAQRDYNEQFF. CDR3 nucleotide sequence: TGCGCCAGCAGCTTGGCCGCTCAGCGAGATTACAATGAGCAGTTCTTC.

This chain links TRBV28 with TRBJ2-7; a possible D gene is TRBD1 (6 bases). The CDR3 sequence is 16 residues long. From germline, CDR1 is MDHEN and CDR2 SYDVKM. Trimming pared 7 bases from V and 8 bases from J, leaving 27 bases between. The CDR3 DNA reads TGTGCCAGCACCGGCAGGAAGGGACAAAAGGTTTGGAAGCAGTACTTC. It is translated as CASTGRKGQKVWKQYF.

The rearrangement links TRBV28 to TRBJ2-7; no clear D. The CDR3 length is 12 residues. CDR1 is MDHEN, CDR2 SYDVKM, per germline. V gave up 4 bases and J gave up 6 bases, with 10 bases separating them. The CDR3 nucleotides are TGTGCCAGCAGTTCCTGGGATAGCGAGCAGTACTTC. Translation: CASSSWDSEQYF.

The chain employs TRBV7-9 and TRBJ2-7; no clear D gene. Per the germline V gene, CDR1 is SEHNR and CDR2 is FQNEAQ (reference sequence). Between the trimmed V and J ends, which lost 4 bases and 1 base, there was a span of 14 bases. The CDR3 totals 15 residues. The CDR3 nucleotides read TGTGCCAGCAGCTCGACAAGGGCAGGATCCTACGAGCAGTACTTC. Amino acids: CASSSTRAGSYEQYF.

CDR3 in amino acids: CASSLGPEGGLYNEQFF. The CDR3 DNA is TGTGCCAGCAGTTTAGGCCCGGAGGGGGGGCTCTACAATGAGCAGTTCTTC. The J gene is TRBJ2-1, the V gene TRBV28; perhaps TRBD2 as D (7 bases). CDR3 length: 17 amino acids. Between the trimmed V and J ends, which lost 2 bases and 3 bases, there was a span of 17 bases. Germline V gene sequence: CDR1 MDHEN, CDR2 SYDVKM.

The rearrangement joins TRBV6-1 to TRBJ2-3; D gene uncertain. V was clipped by 7 bases and J by 2 bases, with 10 bases between them. Germline CDR1 and CDR2: MNHNS and SASEGT. The CDR3 has 13 amino acids. The CDR3 sequence is CASIEINTDTQYF. DNA of the CDR3: TGTGCCAGCATAGAAATTAACACAGATACGCAGTATTTT.

CDR3 region: CASSPQAHNEQFF. The CDR3, as DNA: TGTGCCAGTAGTCCCCAGGCTCACAATGAGCAGTTCTTC. V gene TRBV19 combines with J gene TRBJ2-1; no firm D call. The germline CDR1 and CDR2 sequences are LNHDA and SQIVND (reference sequence). The CDR3 spans 13 residues. The V and J ends lost 5 bases and 5 bases respectively, with 10 bases between them.

The chain carries TRBV7-6 and TRBJ1-5, with D possibly TRBD1 on 6 matching bases. V was cut by 4 bases and J by 5 bases, with 18 bases left in between. This CDR3 has 16 amino acids. The V gene's germline CDR1 is SGHVS and CDR2 FNYEAQ. DNA of the CDR3: TGTGCCAGCAGCTCCGTCGGGCAGGGGAACTATCAGCCCCAGCATTTT. Translating gives CASSSVGQGNYQPQHF.

The chain uses TRBV11-2 and TRBJ2-7, with 11 bases identical to TRBD1. Trimming removed 3 bases from V and 0 bases from J; junction bases left unmatched: 1. CDR1 is SGHAT and CDR2 is FQNNGV in the germline V gene. The length of the CDR3 is 15 residues. The CDR3: CASSFGTGGSYEQYF. The CDR3 DNA is TGTGCCAGCAGCTTCGGGACAGGGGGCTCCTACGAGCAGTACTTC.

The CDR3 reads CASSSGEAKNIQYF. The CDR3 bases are TGTGCCAGCAGTAGCGGGGAAGCCAAAAACATTCAGTACTTC. This sequence joins TRBV7-9 and TRBJ2-4, with TRBD2 matching 8 bases. Looked up from germline, CDR1 is SEHNR and CDR2 is FQNEAQ (reference sequence). V lost 6 bases to trimming and J lost 0 bases; unmatched junction nucleotides: 1. This CDR3 spans 14 amino acids.

CDR3 nucleotide sequence: TGTGCCAGCAGCTTATCAGGGACAGGGGGTCAAGAGCAGTACTTC. Its translation is CASSLSGTGGQEQYF. The chain links TRBV11-2 to TRBJ2-7; TRBD1 agrees at 11 bases. The germline V gene encodes CDR1 SGHAT and CDR2 FQNNGV. This CDR3 comprises 15 residues. J gave up 7 bases and V 2 bases, and 7 bases lay outside the gene matches.

This chain joins TRBV9 and TRBJ2-1; D perhaps matches TRBD1 (6 bases). The V end was cut by 1 base, the J end by 4 bases, with 12 bases between. The CDR3 length is 15 residues. Germline V gives CDR1 SGDLS, CDR2 YYNGEE. CDR3 protein: CASSVHQGTYNEQFF. The CDR3 nucleotides read TGTGCCAGCAGCGTACACCAGGGGACATACAATGAGCAGTTCTTC.

V is TRBV10-3 and J is TRBJ1-2; no reliable D call. The germline V gene encodes CDR1 ENHRY and CDR2 SYGVKD. V was cut by 0 bases and J by 2 bases, with 7 bases left in between. This CDR3 comprises 14 residues. The CDR3 sequence is CAISESVSNYGYTF. The CDR3 coding sequence is TGTGCCATCAGTGAGTCAGTATCAAACTATGGCTACACCTTC.

The chain employs TRBV9 and TRBJ2-3; D uncertain. Germline CDR1 and CDR2: SGDLS and YYNGEE. The CDR3 has 14 residues. The V gene lost 0 bases and the J gene lost 4 bases, with 9 bases spanning the gap. CDR3 in amino acids: CASSVEEWADTQYF. CDR3 DNA sequence: TGTGCCAGCAGCGTAGAAGAGTGGGCAGATACGCAGTATTTT.

The table lists this clone with a count of one. V gene TRBV7-8 combines with J gene TRBJ1-4; 8 bases agree with TRBD1. The CDR3 is 15 residues long. Germline values: CDR1 SGHVS, CDR2 FQNEAQ. Unmatched junction bases numbered 7, after V lost 4 bases and J lost 6 bases. The CDR3, as DNA: TGTGCCAGCAGCTGGACAGGGTATAGGGATGAAAAACTGTTTTTT. Encoded protein: CASSWTGYRDEKLFF.

In nucleotides, the CDR3 is TGTGCCAGCAGACATAATGAGGACAGGGGTGAGCAGTTCTTC. Protein product: CASRHNEDRGEQFF. The chain joins TRBV7-9 to TRBJ2-1; 9 bases are a match to TRBD1. Looked up from germline, CDR1 is SEHNR and CDR2 is FQNEAQ (reference sequence). V shed 6 bases, J shed 9 bases, and the junction held 9 bases outside the gene matches. The length of the CDR3 is 14 residues.

The chain recombines TRBV2 with TRBJ2-7; 8 bases are a match to TRBD2. Germline loops: CDR1 SNHLY, CDR2 FYNNEI. The CDR3 runs 14 residues. Unmatched junction bases numbered 9, after V lost 8 bases and J lost 3 bases. CDR3 amino acids: CASSNQREYYEQYF. In nucleotides, the CDR3 is TGTGCCAGCTCAAACCAGCGGGAGTACTACGAGCAGTACTTC.